The T cell receptor beta chain under discussion was sequenced for a study of response to subunit inactivated influenza vaccine. Whole-study findings and limits: Authors suggested few new T cells are recruited by each seasonal influenza vaccination.

This CDR3 is 13 amino acids long. V lost 4 bases to trimming and J lost 7 bases, with 11 bases between them. Germline V gene sequence: CDR1 SGHKS, CDR2 YYEKEE (reference sequence). Details on this clonotype: Its antigen is undetermined.

TCRdb used MiXCR to reprocess the RT-PCR reads, holding one entry per CDR3 protein. The sample comprises about 570,000 distinct CDR3 sequences, about 11% of which are singletons, and 9.5% to 11% rests with the top ten. These data also featured in a second study, about T cells expressing NK-cell markers. That source reports: In generating TCR beta cDNA, 5'RACE template switching with UMIs was used. Cells sorted as CD3+CD56+NKG2C+, CD3+CD56+NKG2C- and CD3+CD56-NKG2C+ T cells supplied the TCR beta repertoires. Dominant NKG2C+ clonotype frequencies of about 1.0-7.0% of CD8+ T cells were measured in a handful of donors.

The sample here was PBMCs from blood, taken on the day of vaccination. The receptor was isolated from a man over 45 who received an inactivated influenza vaccine. V is TRBV5-5 and J is TRBJ2-2; TRBD1 might be the D (6 bases). Written as DNA, the CDR3 is TGTGCCAGCAGCCGAAACAGGGACGGGGAGCTGTTTTTT. It translates to CASSRNRDGELFF.